The text below deals with one T cell receptor beta chain. The specificity of this receptor is unknown. HCMV serostatus was determined by detecting HCMV-specific IgG in serum with a commercial ELISA kit. Ficoll density gradient centrifugation was used to isolate peripheral blood mononuclear cells from blood. This sample is part of a study of T cells expressing NK-cell markers (TCRdb year 2020). Concerning the study at large: TCR beta-chain repertoires were profiled in sorted CD3+CD56+NKG2C+, CD3+CD56+NKG2C- and CD3+CD56-NKG2C+ T-cell subsets from eight donors. Among the eight sequenced donors, seven were HCMV-seropositive and one was HCMV-seronegative. The eight sequenced donors were randomly selected healthy volunteers, three men and five women. Libraries were sequenced as 2 x 150 bp reads on Illumina HiSeq 2000/2500, MiSeq or NextSeq.

TCRdb lists the instrument as Illumina HiSeq 2000. 5'RACE template switching, by which a universal primer site and unique molecular identifiers were added, was used to make TCR beta cDNA libraries. cDNA synthesis was primed from the TCR beta constant segment, followed by two successive PCR amplification steps. Turning to the authors' computational methods: MIGEC was used to demultiplex reads and group reads by UMI, and MiTCR was used to assemble and quantify clonotypes. To exclude erroneous sequences, only TCR cDNA sequences supported by at least two reads were retained. The tcR package was used for downstream repertoire analysis, with clonotypes matched between fractions based on CDR3 nucleotide sequence plus V segment. VDJmatch was used to annotate antigen specificity against VDJdb, with one amino acid substitution allowed in CDR3. Through TCRdb reprocessing, the reads give one entry per CDR3 protein sequence; DNA is omitted. The authors' filters were not applied to this entry. This sample's clone table shows around 550,000 distinct CDR3 sequences. The top ten constitute 3.5% to 4.5% of the sample.

Taken from cysteine to phenylalanine, the CDR3 has 13 residues. This entry has no DNA. From the germline V gene (reference sequence), CDR1 is LNHNV and CDR2 is YYDKDF. The paper as a whole reports these results and caveats: For several donors, the dominant CD3+CD56+NKG2C+ clonotypes were among the top 10 CD8+ clonotypes and accounted for about 1.0-8% of CD8+ T cells. Those dominant clonotypes were again the most abundant among CD3+CD56-NKG2C+ cells in several donors, at about 25-60.1%. Whether the expanded NKG2C-expressing T cell clones were specific for HCMV antigens remained unclear.

Source material: blood T cells: a sorted CD56 or NKG2C T cell subset, CD4+ or CD8+ T cells, or bulk PBMC T cells (not recorded which). The source of this sequence is a man aged 18 to 30 in good health. Donor details come from another sample of the same person, matched by shared clones. The rearrangement combines TRBV15 with TRBJ1-1. CDR3 protein: CATSVSLNTEAFF.